This T cell receptor (beta chain) came from a study of Ad26.COV2.S vaccination and SARS-CoV-2 variants. Assay: immunoSEQ multiplex PCR; the TCRdb copy retains only in-frame clones and omits some. The sample shows 450,000 to 550,000 clones, nearly 90% of them seen only once. As regards this clone: Antigen: not known.

The CDR3 spans 16 residues. Germline V lookup: CDR1 LGHDT, CDR2 YNNKEL (reference sequence). J lost 5 bases, V lost 0 bases, and 7 bases had no gene match. Described treatment: over 15 received Ad26.COV2.S at low or high dose, single or two shots; 5 received placebo; per-sample allocation not given. Specimens were obtained on day 63 following the first vaccine or placebo injection. Study-level findings and limits: A substantial breadth of spike-specific CD8+ and CD4+ T cell responses after vaccination has been reported.

Sequencing used peripheral blood, obtained in a trial of Ad26.COV2.S vaccine versus placebo. The chain carries TRBV3-1 (or the pseudogene TRBV3-2) and TRBJ2-3; 8 positions agree with TRBD2. This sequence was found in a person aged 18-60 years who received the Ad26.COV2.S COVID-19 vaccine or a placebo. In nucleotides, the CDR3 is TGTGCCAGCAGCCAAGATATGGGACTAGGGAGAGATACGCAGTATTTT. It specifies CASSQDMGLGRDTQYF.